This T cell receptor (beta chain) was identified during a study of tumor-infiltrating lymphocytes in oesophageal squamous cell carcinoma. The length of the CDR3 is 16 residues. Trimming at V came to 6 bases and at J to 3 bases, leaving 11 bases not matched to a gene. Germline lookup yields CDR1 MNHNS and CDR2 SASEGT. MiXCR was run by TCRdb on the PCR reads, yielding one entry per CDR3 protein. The table includes about 18,000 distinct CDR3 sequences, approximately 39% detected once. At least ten counts were recorded for this clonotype. Sample: normal esophageal tissue next to the tumor. The chain uses TRBV6-1 and TRBJ1-3; 7 bases map to TRBD1. This clonotype was sampled from a female donor with esophageal squamous cell carcinoma. The CDR3 region is CASRRKGAGFGNTIYF. The CDR3, as DNA: TGTGCCAGCAGGAGAAAGGGGGCCGGATTTGGAAACACCATATATTTT.